This TCR beta chain was sequenced during a study of radiation and T cells in renal cell carcinoma. Study-wide findings and caveats: Without pretreatment biopsies, baseline tumor clonotype presence was undetermined. From baseline, blood top tumor clonotypes peaked at 2 weeks post-radiation.

Clones were sequenced by immunoSEQ multiplex PCR, and TCRdb holds only the in-frame ones, with some missing. The data contain some 64,000 clones, about 83% of them seen just once; the ten biggest clones take up around 6.8%. Turning to this clone: What it binds is unknown.

With 6 bases clipped from V and 8 bases from J, the junction kept 1 base outside the gene matches. CDR3 size: 12 residues. Germline V gives CDR1 SNHLY, CDR2 FYNNEI. Noted time point: blood 4 weeks post-SBRT, at nephrectomy. Treatment indicated: 15 Gy SBRT to primary tumor, nephrectomy 4 weeks later. Nephrectomy followed 15 Gy stereotactic body radiation by 4 weeks. The tumor was a clear cell renal cell carcinoma. The sample consisted of blood, taken from a patient whose treatment included radiotherapy and nephrectomy. This receptor was identified in a man in his 60s with renal cell carcinoma. The rearrangement links TRBV2 to TRBJ2-3, with 11 bases matching TRBD2. The chain's CDR3 is CASRGLAATQYF. For the CDR3, the DNA is TGTGCCAGCAGGGGACTAGCGGCTACGCAGTATTTT.